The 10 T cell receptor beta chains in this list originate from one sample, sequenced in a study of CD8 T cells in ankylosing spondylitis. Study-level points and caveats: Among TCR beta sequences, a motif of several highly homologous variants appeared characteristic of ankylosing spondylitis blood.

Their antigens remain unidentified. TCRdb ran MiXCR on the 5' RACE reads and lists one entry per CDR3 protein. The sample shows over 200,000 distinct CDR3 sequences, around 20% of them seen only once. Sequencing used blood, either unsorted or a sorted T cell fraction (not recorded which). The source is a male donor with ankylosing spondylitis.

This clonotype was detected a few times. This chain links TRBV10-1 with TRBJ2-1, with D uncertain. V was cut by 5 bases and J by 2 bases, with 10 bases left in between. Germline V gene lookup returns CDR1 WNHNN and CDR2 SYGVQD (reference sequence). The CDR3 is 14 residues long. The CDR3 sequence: CASSSLGAYNEQFF. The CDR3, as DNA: TGCGCCAGCAGTAGTCTTGGAGCCTACAATGAGCAGTTCTTC.

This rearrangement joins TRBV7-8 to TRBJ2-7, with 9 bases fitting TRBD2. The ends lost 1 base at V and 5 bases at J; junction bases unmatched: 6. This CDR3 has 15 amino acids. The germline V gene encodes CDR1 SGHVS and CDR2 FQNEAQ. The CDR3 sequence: CASSLVAGGPDEQYF. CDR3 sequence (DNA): TGTGCCAGCAGCTTAGTGGCGGGAGGGCCGGACGAGCAGTACTTC.

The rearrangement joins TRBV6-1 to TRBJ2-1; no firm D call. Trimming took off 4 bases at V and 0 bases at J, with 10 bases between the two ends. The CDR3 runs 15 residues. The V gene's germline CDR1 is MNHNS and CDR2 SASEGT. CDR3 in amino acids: CASSGSASSYNEQFF. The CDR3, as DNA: TGTGCCAGCAGTGGTTCCGCAAGCTCCTACAATGAGCAGTTCTTC.

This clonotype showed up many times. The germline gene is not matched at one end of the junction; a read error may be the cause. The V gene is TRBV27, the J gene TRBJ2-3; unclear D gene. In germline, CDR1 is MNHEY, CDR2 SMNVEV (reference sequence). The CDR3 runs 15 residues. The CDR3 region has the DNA TGTGCCAGCAGTCTATCCCCGCTCGGCTCAGATACGCAGTATTTT. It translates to CASSLSPLGSDTQYF.

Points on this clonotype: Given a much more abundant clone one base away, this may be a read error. The CDR3 DNA reads TGTGCCAGCAGTTGGTCGATTGAGCAGTACTTC. Protein: CASSWSIEQYF. The chain employs TRBV12-3 or TRBV12-4 and TRBJ2-1; D is uncertain. Judging by the DNA end, TRBJ2-7 fits better; the J call may be wrong. The CDR3 consists of 11 residues.

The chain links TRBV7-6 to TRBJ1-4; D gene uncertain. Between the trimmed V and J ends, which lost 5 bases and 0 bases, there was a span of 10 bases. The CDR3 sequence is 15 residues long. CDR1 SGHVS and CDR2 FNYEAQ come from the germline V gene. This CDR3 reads CASSLEGSTNEKLFF. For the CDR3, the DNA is TGTGCCAGCAGCCTAGAGGGTTCAACTAATGAAAAACTGTTTTTT.

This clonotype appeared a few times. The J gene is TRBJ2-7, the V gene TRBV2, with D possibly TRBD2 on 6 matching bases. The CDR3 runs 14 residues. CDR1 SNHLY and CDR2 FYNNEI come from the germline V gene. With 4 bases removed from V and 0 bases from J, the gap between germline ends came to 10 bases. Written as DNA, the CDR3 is TGTGCCAGCAGTGCGGCGGGGAGCTCCTACGAGCAGTACTTC. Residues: CASSAAGSSYEQYF.

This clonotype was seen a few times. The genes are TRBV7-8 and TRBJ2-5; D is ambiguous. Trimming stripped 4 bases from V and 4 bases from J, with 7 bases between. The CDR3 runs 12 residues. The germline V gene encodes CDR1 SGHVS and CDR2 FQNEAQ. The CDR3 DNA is TGTGCCAGCAGCTATATATTAGAGACCCAGTACTTC. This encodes CASSYILETQYF.

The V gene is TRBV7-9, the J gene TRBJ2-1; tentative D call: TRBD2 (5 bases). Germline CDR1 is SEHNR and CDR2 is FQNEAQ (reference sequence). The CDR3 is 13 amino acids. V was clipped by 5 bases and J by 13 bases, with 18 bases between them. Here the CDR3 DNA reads TGTGCCAGCAGCCCCCCCGGAGCTCTAGCTCAGTTCTTC. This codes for CASSPPGALAQFF.

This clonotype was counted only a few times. The CDR3 region is CATSRDQGANTGELFF. The DNA of the CDR3 is TGTGCCACCAGCAGAGATCAGGGGGCGAACACCGGGGAGCTGTTTTTT. The chain employs TRBV15 and TRBJ2-2; TRBD1 agrees at 7 bases. V was clipped by 0 bases and J by 0 bases; unmatched bases: 1. The CDR3 loop spans 16 amino acids. Germline V gives CDR1 LNHNV, CDR2 YYDKDF (reference sequence).